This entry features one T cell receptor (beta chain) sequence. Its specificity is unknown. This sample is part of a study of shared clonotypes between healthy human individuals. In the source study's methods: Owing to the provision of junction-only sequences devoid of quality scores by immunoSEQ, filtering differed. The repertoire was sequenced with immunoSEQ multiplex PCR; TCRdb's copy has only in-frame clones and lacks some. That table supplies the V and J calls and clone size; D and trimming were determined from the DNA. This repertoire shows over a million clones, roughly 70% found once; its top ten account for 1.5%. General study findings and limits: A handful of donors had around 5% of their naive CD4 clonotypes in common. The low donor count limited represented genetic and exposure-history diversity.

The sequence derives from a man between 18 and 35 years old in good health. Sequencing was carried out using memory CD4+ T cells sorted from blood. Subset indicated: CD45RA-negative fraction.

The CDR3 coding sequence is TGTGCCAGCAGCTTCAATAGCGGGGGGGCCCTAAGGGAGACCCAGTACTTC. It yields the protein CASSFNSGGALRETQYF. The chain joins TRBV7-9 to TRBJ2-5; TRBD2 agrees at 11 bases. The CDR3 runs to 17 residues. From germline, CDR1 is SEHNR and CDR2 FQNEAQ (reference sequence). V trimming: 3 bases; J trimming: 5 bases; junction bases outside the gene matches: 11.